The 18 T cell receptor beta chains below were found in one sample sequenced in a study of shared T cell receptors in the human thymus. Assay: immunoSEQ multiplex PCR; the TCRdb copy retains only in-frame clones and omits some. The repertoire consists of about 540,000 clones, with about 84% occurring once and the leading ten covering roughly 0.013%. These data also formed part of another study, on human thymus T cells.

The source material was thymocytes. The source of these receptors is a boy in the first two years of life with a congenital heart defect.

This clone was counted only a few times. CDR3 amino acids: CASSEGQLNTEAFF. DNA for the CDR3: TGTGCCAGCAGTGAAGGACAGCTAAACACTGAAGCTTTCTTT. This chain connects TRBV2 to TRBJ1-1, with a weak D call TRBD1 (5 bases). The CDR3 runs 14 residues. Germline CDR1 and CDR2: SNHLY and FYNNEI. V lost 1 base and J lost 2, with 8 bases in between.

The chain's CDR3 is CASSLNSGPTYNEQFF. The CDR3 DNA reads TGTGCCAGCAGCTTAAATAGCGGGCCAACCTACAATGAGCAGTTCTTC. The V call is TRBV7-9, the J call TRBJ2-1; TRBD2 matches at 7 bases. V lost 2 bases and J lost 2; bases outside the gene matches: 6. The CDR3 loop spans 16 amino acids. Germline loops: CDR1 SEHNR, CDR2 FQNEAQ (reference sequence). Variable domain in full (rest from reference TRBV7-9 and TRBJ2-1): DTGVSQNPRHKITKRGQNVTFRCDPISEHNRLYWYRQTLGQGPEFLTYFQNEAQLEKSRLLSDRFSAERPKGSFSTLEIQRTEQGDSAMYLCASSLNSGPTYNEQFFGPGTRLTVL.

The chain uses TRBV14 and TRBJ2-3, with 12 bases fitting TRBD2. The J segment lost 0 bases and the V segment lost 4 bases, leaving 11 bases of the junction unmatched. The CDR3 runs 19 residues. Per germline, CDR1 SGHDN and CDR2 FVKESK. CDR3: CASSRVSGTSGRSTDTQYF. In nucleotides, the CDR3 is TGTGCCAGCAGCCGCGTATCCGGGACTAGCGGGCGAAGCACAGATACGCAGTATTTT.

This clone was seen once. The gene calls are TRBV4-1 and TRBJ2-5; 8 nucleotides align to TRBD2. This CDR3 is built from 19 residues. Germline V lookup: CDR1 MGHRA, CDR2 YSYEKL. V lost 3 bases, J lost 14 bases, and 29 bases stayed unmatched. The chain's CDR3 is CASSHPRGTSLVKSESHYF. The CDR3 nucleotides read TGCGCCAGCAGCCACCCTCGAGGGACTAGTTTAGTTAAGTCGGAGTCACACTACTTC.

The chain uses TRBV7-9 and TRBJ2-7; 7 bases match TRBD2. The CDR3 consists of 15 residues. J lost 3 bases, V lost 4 bases, and 9 bases had no gene match. CDR1 is SEHNR, CDR2 FQNEAQ, per germline (reference sequence). In DNA form, the CDR3 reads TGTGCCAGCAGCTCGGGGCGGGAGTCCCACTACGAGCAGTACTTC. Translated: CASSSGRESHYEQYF.

The chain joins TRBV30 to TRBJ2-1; the D is unclear. CDR1 and CDR2 from the germline V gene are GTSNPN and SVGIG (reference sequence). This CDR3 contains 12 residues. Trimming removed 5 bases from V and 8 bases from J, with 13 bases in between. CDR3 nucleotide sequence: TGTGCCTGGGGCAAGCGAGGCGATGAGCAGTTCTTC. Its translation is CAWGKRGDEQFF.

The gene calls are TRBV6-1 and TRBJ1-5; D might be TRBD1 (5 bases). The germline gives CDR1 MNHNS, CDR2 SASEGT. The CDR3 covers 15 residues. The ends were cut back, 2 bases at V and 1 base at J, with 9 bases in the middle. The CDR3 DNA follows: TGTGCCAGCAGTGAAACGGCAGGGAGCAATCAGCCCCAGCATTTT. It yields the protein CASSETAGSNQPQHF.

Written as DNA, the CDR3 is TGCGCCAGCAGCCAAGATCGAGGTAAAATAGCGTCCGTTTACGAGCAGTACTTC. It is translated as CASSQDRGKIASVYEQYF. The rearrangement links TRBV4-3 to TRBJ2-7; possible D gene TRBD2, 5 bases. V was trimmed by 0 bases and J by 4 bases, leaving 22 bases between them. Germline CDR1 and CDR2: LGHNA and YSLEER. This CDR3 spans 18 amino acids.

V and J are TRBV4-1 and TRBJ2-7; 7 bases are a match to TRBD2. The CDR3 is made up of 14 amino acids. Germline CDR1 and CDR2: MGHRA and YSYEKL. V dropped 1 base and J dropped 5; count of bases not matched to a gene: 5. The chain's CDR3 is CASSQVGGFHEQYF. In nucleotides, the CDR3 is TGCGCCAGCAGCCAAGTCGGGGGGTTCCACGAGCAGTACTTC.

The chain combines TRBV11-2 with TRBJ2-3, with TRBD2 identical over 15 bases. The CDR3 is made up of 18 amino acids. The J segment lost 11 bases and the V segment lost 0 bases, leaving 12 bases of the junction unmatched. Germline V gene lookup returns CDR1 SGHAT and CDR2 FQNNGV. The CDR3 spells CASSLEEPWTSGRALQYF. The CDR3 DNA follows: TGTGCCAGCAGCTTAGAAGAGCCCTGGACTAGCGGGAGGGCCCTGCAGTATTTT.

This clone was seen a single time. V gene TRBV4-2 combines with J gene TRBJ1-1; D perhaps matches TRBD1 (5 bases). Per germline, CDR1 LGHNA and CDR2 YNFKEQ. V was cut by 0 bases and J by 4 bases, with 12 bases left in between. CDR3 length: 15 residues. As DNA, the CDR3 is TGTGCCAGCAGCCAAGATTCAGGGATGGGCACTGAAGCTTTCTTT. The encoded protein is CASSQDSGMGTEAFF.

V gene TRBV7-2 combines with J gene TRBJ2-1, with 8 bases fitting TRBD2. The CDR3 length is 15 residues. CDR1 is SGHTA, CDR2 FQGNSA, per germline. J gave up 4 bases and V 0 bases, and 2 bases lay outside the gene matches. CDR3 DNA: TGTGCCAGCAGCTTAGCTAGCGGGAATTACAATGAGCAGTTCTTC. Translated: CASSLASGNYNEQFF.

The chain combines TRBV4-3 with TRBJ1-5; 9 nucleotides match TRBD1. The germline gives CDR1 LGHNA, CDR2 YSLEER. The CDR3 spans 18 residues. V shed 0 bases, J shed 0 bases, and the junction held 6 bases outside the gene matches. Here the CDR3 reads CASSQEFWTGDSNQPQHF. DNA for the CDR3: TGCGCCAGCAGCCAAGAATTTTGGACAGGGGATAGCAATCAGCCCCAGCATTTT.

The chain combines TRBV5-1 with TRBJ2-7, with 9 bases aligning to TRBD1. The germline V gene encodes CDR1 SGHRS and CDR2 YFSETQ. CDR3 length: 19 amino acids. V shed 4 bases and J 4 bases; nucleotides not matched to a gene: 21. The CDR3 is CASSPIQGARSGVGYEQYF. DNA of the CDR3: TGCGCCAGCAGCCCAATACAGGGGGCGCGGTCGGGAGTAGGGTACGAGCAGTACTTC.

V is TRBV11-2 and J is TRBJ2-2; 14 nucleotides align to TRBD2. V dropped 0 bases and J dropped 4; count of bases not matched to a gene: 10. Germline V lookup: CDR1 SGHAT, CDR2 FQNNGV. The CDR3 covers 20 residues. The CDR3 loop is CASSLDTGTSGSMVTGELFF. The CDR3, as DNA: TGTGCCAGCAGCTTAGACACCGGGACTAGCGGGAGTATGGTCACCGGGGAGCTGTTTTTT.

The V gene is TRBV7-2, the J gene TRBJ2-7; 12 bases are a match to TRBD1. J gave up 8 bases and V 5 bases, and 7 bases lay outside the gene matches. CDR1 is SGHTA, CDR2 FQGNSA, per germline. The CDR3 loop spans 14 amino acids. The DNA of the CDR3 is TGTGCCAGCAGCACCCCTGGGACAGGGGGCCAGCAGTACTTC. It encodes CASSTPGTGGQQYF.

The chain joins TRBV4-3 to TRBJ2-3; 15 bases fit TRBD2. The germline gives CDR1 LGHNA, CDR2 YSLEER. J was trimmed by 5 bases and V by 1 base; bases with no gene match: 10. CDR3 length: 19 residues. CDR3 in amino acids: CASSQGGLAGGSVEDTQYF. CDR3 DNA sequence: TGCGCCAGCAGCCAAGGGGGACTAGCGGGAGGCTCGGTTGAAGATACGCAGTATTTT.

The chain joins TRBV4-3 to TRBJ2-1; 11 bases line up with TRBD2. V lost 1 base and J lost 4; bases outside the gene matches: 6. CDR3 length: 17 amino acids. Germline V CDR1 and CDR2: LGHNA, YSLEER. The CDR3, as DNA: TGCGCCAGCAGCCAAGCGGCTAGCGGGAGGACATACAATGAGCAGTTCTTC. Translated, it gives CASSQAASGRTYNEQFF.